Reported below is one TCR beta chain. Antigen unknown. This entry is derived from a study of T cell responses to AZD1222 COVID-19 vaccine. General study points: Females made up more of the donors, who were largely white British, and clonal diversity may have come out too low. Nearly half of the spike-specific TCRs reportedly recognize variant regions that carry no mutations. Spike-specific TCR breadth and depth both grew after two AZD1222 doses. Seropositive status at baseline applied to only a handful of AZD1222 recipients.

CDR1 is SEHNR and CDR2 is FQNEAQ in the germline V gene (reference sequence). V was clipped by 5 bases and J by 5 bases, with 8 bases between them. The CDR3 consists of 12 residues. Sequencing used immunoSEQ multiplex PCR; TCRdb keeps in-frame clones, though not all of them. The repertoire holds around 210,000 clones, with roughly 94% as singletons. The clonotype comes from an adult who received the MenACWY meningococcal vaccine as a control. V is TRBV7-9 and J is TRBJ2-3; the D gene is possibly TRBD1 (6 bases). The sample in question was peripheral blood, obtained 28 days after the second dose of the MenACWY control vaccine. Written as DNA, the CDR3 is TGTGCCAGCAGCCGAGGGGGAGATACGCAGTATTTT. This sequence encodes CASSRGGDTQYF.